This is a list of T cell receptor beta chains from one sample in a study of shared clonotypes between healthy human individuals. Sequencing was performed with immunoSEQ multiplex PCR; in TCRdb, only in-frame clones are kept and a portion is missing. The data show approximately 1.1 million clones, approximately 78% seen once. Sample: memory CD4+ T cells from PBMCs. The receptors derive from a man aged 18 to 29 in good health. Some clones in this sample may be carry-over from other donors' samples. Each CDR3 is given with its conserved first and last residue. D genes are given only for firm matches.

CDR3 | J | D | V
CASSVGMNTEAFF | TRBJ1-1 | . | TRBV2
CASRPTFRYEQYF | TRBJ2-7 | . | TRBV28
CASSPGQEAYNEQFF | TRBJ2-1 | TRBD1 | TRBV5-4
CASTPGGSAKNIQYF | TRBJ2-4 | TRBD1 | TRBV6-6
CASSLLGQSQNIQYF | TRBJ2-4 | . | TRBV5-1
CASSPSTTGAYGYTF | TRBJ1-2 | TRBD1 | TRBV4-2
CASSRMGEGVREAFF | TRBJ1-1 | . | TRBV11-2
CASRTTGREQYF | TRBJ2-7 | TRBD1 | TRBV28
CASSGPAWETQYF | TRBJ2-5 | . | TRBV10-1
CASRFQPQNTEAFF | TRBJ1-1 | . | TRBV19
CASSEALGQGPNEKLFF | TRBJ1-4 | TRBD1 | TRBV2
CASSFGRASLHTQYF | TRBJ2-3 | . | TRBV7-9
CASLRTSGLYEQYF | TRBJ2-7 | TRBD2 | TRBV28
CASLRDRESTEAFF | TRBJ1-1 | TRBD1 | TRBV2
CASSLFGTSGEQYF | TRBJ2-7 | . | TRBV7-6
CASSQVPSNTGELFF | TRBJ2-2 | . | TRBV4-3
CALDVASGNTIYF | TRBJ1-3 | . | TRBV30
CASSTRRDTQYF | TRBJ2-3 | . | TRBV28
CASRVRGLAKNIQYF | TRBJ2-4 | . | TRBV5-6
CASSENSGTEAFF | TRBJ1-1 | . | TRBV6-1
CASSFHTNTEAFF | TRBJ1-1 | . | TRBV11-2
CASRGRLGEKLFF | TRBJ1-4 | TRBD1 | TRBV6-1
CAVSIRGAPSYEQYF | TRBJ2-7 | . | TRBV19
CASSQTGAVREQYF | TRBJ2-7 | . | TRBV14
CASSQSGQGYEQYF | TRBJ2-7 | TRBD1 | TRBV5-5
CASSPQGSSPGTQYF | TRBJ2-5 | . | TRBV6-1
CASSLGASGSFADTQYF | TRBJ2-3 | TRBD2 | TRBV5-1
CASSRDGGTLNEKLFF | TRBJ1-4 | . | TRBV5-4
CASRSMGRYTEAFF | TRBJ1-1 | . | TRBV19
CASSLHRATNYGYTF | TRBJ1-2 | . | TRBV5-1
CASHSGDRAPGEQYF | TRBJ2-7 | TRBD1 | TRBV5-8
CASGLYTEAFF | TRBJ1-1 | . | TRBV9
CASSIAEGLQNQPQHF | TRBJ1-5 | . | TRBV19
CASSLTRQGHEQFF | TRBJ2-1 | TRBD1 | TRBV7-3
CASSSGGGTYGYTF | TRBJ1-2 | . | TRBV5-5
CASGHAGRKNTEAFF | TRBJ1-1 | . | TRBV5-1
CASSKGLMSNEKLFF | TRBJ1-4 | . | TRBV5-1
CASSKDRAYGYTF | TRBJ1-2 | TRBD1 | TRBV6-5
CASSRLAGGGADTQYF | TRBJ2-3 | TRBD2 | TRBV6-6
CASSLEGLAGLQRHEQFF | TRBJ2-1 | TRBD2 | TRBV5-1
CASSPFPLGTQYF | TRBJ2-3 | . | TRBV18
CASSLANSGITADTQYF | TRBJ2-3 | TRBD2 | TRBV11-2
CASRRDSGRANVLTF | TRBJ2-6 | . | TRBV28
CASSEAAGPFYEQYF | TRBJ2-7 | . | TRBV6-1
CASSSSQETQYF | TRBJ2-5 | . | TRBV6-5
CASRLAVLPEQYF | TRBJ2-7 | . | TRBV2
CASSQEMGQELLQETQYF | TRBJ2-5 | . | TRBV4-2